This entry features one T cell receptor (beta chain) sequence. One end of the junction varies from germline; a read error may be responsible. This sample stems from a study of blood T cells in healthy people across ages. The CDR3 covers 15 residues. Germline CDR1 reads DFQATT; CDR2 reads SNEGSKA (reference sequence). Together with a sample-barcoded 5' primer, a J-beta primer mix was included in a second PCR lasting roughly 6 to 12 cycles. In TCRdb, the 5' RACE reads were re-called with MiXCR into one record per CDR3 protein. Among approximately 770,000 distinct CDR3 sequences listed, more than 45% were seen once.

The V call is TRBV20-1, the J call TRBJ2-3; 9 positions agree with TRBD1. The origin of this receptor is a man aged 30 to 45 in good health. The specimen sequenced was blood. This CDR3 is CCATRDRVDSDTQYF. As DNA, the CDR3 is TGCTGTGCTACCCGGGACAGGGTGGATTCAGATACGCAGTATTTT.